The sequence of this T cell receptor beta chain was determined in a study of shared clonotypes between healthy human individuals. TCRdb keeps only in-frame clones here, not all; method: immunoSEQ multiplex PCR. The table has 450,000 to 500,000 clones, 79% seen once. The CDR3 spans 14 residues. Germline-derived CDR1 and CDR2 are KGHSH and LQKENI. Trimming cost V 0 bases and J 3 bases, with 9 bases left between them. The sample comprised PBMCs. The V call is TRBV18, the J call TRBJ2-7; a possible D gene is TRBD2 (6 bases). The receptor was isolated from a woman in her 40s in good health. Some clones in this sample may be carry-over from other donors' samples. CDR3 sequence reads: CASSPPGSGYEQYF. The CDR3 DNA is TGTGCCAGCTCACCACCGGGTAGCGGCTACGAGCAGTACTTC.